The T cell receptor (beta chain) described here comes from a study of tumor-infiltrating lymphocytes in primary liver carcinoma. Overall study: Every patient in the cohort had a primary liver carcinoma. That carcinoma was treated by surgical resection.

This clonotype was found many times. The antigen remains undetermined. The investigators made TCR beta cDNA from 400 to 500 ng total RNA, using a constant-region primer. The TCR beta library was amplified through three nested multiplex PCR rounds in a modified ARM-PCR procedure. In the first two PCR rounds, TRBV1-TRBV30 forward primers were paired with a C-beta reverse primer, and each round lasted roughly 9 cycles. In TCRdb, the multiplex PCR reads were re-called with MiXCR into one record per CDR3 protein. The sample consists of 300,000 to 350,000 distinct CDR3 sequences, about 65% of them appearing once. RNA was extracted from whole blood without cell sorting, alongside germline DNA. Before surgery, approximately 4 milliliters of EDTA blood were taken. Study-level findings and limits: Because the samples were bulk unsorted, the study did not compare CD4+ and CD8+ repertoires.

CDR3 length: 17 residues. Germline lookup yields CDR1 SGHAT and CDR2 FQNNGV. V dropped 1 base and J dropped 5; count of bases not matched to a gene: 13. This TCR came from a middle-aged man with primary liver carcinoma and hepatitis B virus infection. The sample taken for sequencing was peripheral blood. The chain couples TRBV11-2 to TRBJ2-7, with 8 bases fitting TRBD2. CDR3 residues: CASSLGKTGLVVHEQYF. CDR3 nucleotides: TGTGCCAGCAGCTTAGGGAAAACGGGACTAGTTGTCCACGAGCAGTACTTC.